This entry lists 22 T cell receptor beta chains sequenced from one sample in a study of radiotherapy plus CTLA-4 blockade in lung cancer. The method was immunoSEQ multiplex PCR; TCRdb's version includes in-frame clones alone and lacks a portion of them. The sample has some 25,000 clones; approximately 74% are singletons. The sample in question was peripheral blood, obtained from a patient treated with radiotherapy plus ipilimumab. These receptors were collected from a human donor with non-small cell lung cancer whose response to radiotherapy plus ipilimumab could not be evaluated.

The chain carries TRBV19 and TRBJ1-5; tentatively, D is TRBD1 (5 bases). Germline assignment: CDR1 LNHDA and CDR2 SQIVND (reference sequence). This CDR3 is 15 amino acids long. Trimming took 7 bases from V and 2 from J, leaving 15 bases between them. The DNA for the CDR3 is TGTGCCAGTAATTTAAGGGGTATGGGCAATCAGCCCCAGCATTTT. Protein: CASNLRGMGNQPQHF.

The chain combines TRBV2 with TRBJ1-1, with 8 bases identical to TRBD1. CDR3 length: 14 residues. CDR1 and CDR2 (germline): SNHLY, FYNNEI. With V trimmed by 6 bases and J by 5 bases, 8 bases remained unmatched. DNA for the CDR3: TGTGCCAGCAGACGACAGGGGAAAGGGACTGAAGCTTTCTTT. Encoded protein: CASRRQGKGTEAFF.

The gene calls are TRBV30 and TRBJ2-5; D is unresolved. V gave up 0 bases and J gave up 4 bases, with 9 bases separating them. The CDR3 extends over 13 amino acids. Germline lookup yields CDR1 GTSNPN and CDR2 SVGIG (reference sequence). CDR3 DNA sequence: TGTGCCTGGAGTGTCGCGATGCTAGAGACCCAGTACTTC. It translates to CAWSVAMLETQYF.

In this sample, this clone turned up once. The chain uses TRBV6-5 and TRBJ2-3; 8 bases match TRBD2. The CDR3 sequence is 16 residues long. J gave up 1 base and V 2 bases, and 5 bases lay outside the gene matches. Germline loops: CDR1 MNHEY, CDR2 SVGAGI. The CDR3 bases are TGTGCCAGCAGTTACCCGAGCGGGAGTGGCACAGATACGCAGTATTTT. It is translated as CASSYPSGSGTDTQYF.

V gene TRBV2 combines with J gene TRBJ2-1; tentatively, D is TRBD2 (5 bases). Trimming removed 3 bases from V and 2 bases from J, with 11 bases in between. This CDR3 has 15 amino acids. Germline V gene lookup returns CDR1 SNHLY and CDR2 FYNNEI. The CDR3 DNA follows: TGTGCCAGCAGTGATGGACTTAACGCCTACAATGAGCAGTTCTTC. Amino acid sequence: CASSDGLNAYNEQFF.

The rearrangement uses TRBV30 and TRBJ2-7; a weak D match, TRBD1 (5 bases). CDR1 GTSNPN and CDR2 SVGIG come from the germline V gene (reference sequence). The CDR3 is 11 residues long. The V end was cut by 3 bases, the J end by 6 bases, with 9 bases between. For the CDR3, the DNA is TGTGCCTGGAGGATAGGGGTCGAGCAGTACTTC. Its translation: CAWRIGVEQYF. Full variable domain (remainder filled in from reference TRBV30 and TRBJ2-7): SQTIHQWPATLVQPVGSPLSLECTVEGTSNPNLYWYRQAAGRGLQLLFYSVGIGQISSEVPQNLSASRPQDRQFILSSKKLLLSDSGFYLCAWRIGVEQYFGPGTRLTVT.

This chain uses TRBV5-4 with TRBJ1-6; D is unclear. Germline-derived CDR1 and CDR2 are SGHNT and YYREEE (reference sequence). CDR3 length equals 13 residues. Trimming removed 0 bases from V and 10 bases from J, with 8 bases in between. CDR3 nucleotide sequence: TGTGCCAGCAGCTTGGACTCCGCCTCACCCCTCCACTTT. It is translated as CASSLDSASPLHF.

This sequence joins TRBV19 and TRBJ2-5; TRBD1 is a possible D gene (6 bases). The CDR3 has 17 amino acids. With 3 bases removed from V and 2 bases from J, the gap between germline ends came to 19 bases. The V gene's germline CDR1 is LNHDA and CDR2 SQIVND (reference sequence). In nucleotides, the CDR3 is TGTGCCAGTAGTATCTTCTGGTCCAGGGGAAAACAAGAGACCCAGTACTTC. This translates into CASSIFWSRGKQETQYF. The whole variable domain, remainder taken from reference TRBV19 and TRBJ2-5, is DGGITQSPKYLFRKEGQNVTLSCEQNLNHDAMYWYRQDPGQGLRLIYYSQIVNDFQKGDIAEGYSVSREKKESFPLTVTSAQKNPTAFYLCASSIFWSRGKQETQYFGPGTRLLVL.

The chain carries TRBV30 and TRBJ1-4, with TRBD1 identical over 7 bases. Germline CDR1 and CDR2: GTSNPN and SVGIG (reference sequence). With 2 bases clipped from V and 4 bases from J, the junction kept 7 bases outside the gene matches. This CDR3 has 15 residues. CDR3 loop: CAWSRTGGLNEKLFF. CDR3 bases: TGTGCCTGGAGTCGGACAGGTGGTCTTAATGAAAAACTGTTTTTT.

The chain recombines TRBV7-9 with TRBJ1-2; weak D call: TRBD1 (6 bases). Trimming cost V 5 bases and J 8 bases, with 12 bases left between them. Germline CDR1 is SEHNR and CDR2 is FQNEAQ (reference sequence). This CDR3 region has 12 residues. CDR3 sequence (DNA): TGTGCCAGCAGCCTCTACAGGGAAGGCTACACCTTC. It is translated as CASSLYREGYTF.

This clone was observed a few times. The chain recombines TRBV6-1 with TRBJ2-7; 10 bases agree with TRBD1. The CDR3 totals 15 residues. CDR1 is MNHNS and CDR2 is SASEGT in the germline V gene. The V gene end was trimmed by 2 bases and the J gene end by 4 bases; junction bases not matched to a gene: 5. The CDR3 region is CASSERTGGYYEQYF. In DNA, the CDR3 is TGTGCCAGCAGTGAAAGGACAGGGGGGTATTACGAGCAGTACTTC.

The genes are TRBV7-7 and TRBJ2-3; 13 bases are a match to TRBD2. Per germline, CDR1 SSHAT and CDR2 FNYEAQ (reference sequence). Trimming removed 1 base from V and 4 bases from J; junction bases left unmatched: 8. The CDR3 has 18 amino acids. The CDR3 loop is CASSLGVGTSGTPDTQYF. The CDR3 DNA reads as TGTGCCAGCAGCTTAGGTGTTGGGACTAGCGGGACCCCAGATACGCAGTATTTT. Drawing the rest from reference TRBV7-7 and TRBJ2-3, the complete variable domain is GAGVSQSPRYKVTKRGQDVTLRCDPISSHATLYWYQQALGQGPEFLTYFNYEAQPDKSGLPSDRFSAERPEGSISTLTIQRTEQRDSAMYRCASSLGVGTSGTPDTQYFGPGTRLTVL.

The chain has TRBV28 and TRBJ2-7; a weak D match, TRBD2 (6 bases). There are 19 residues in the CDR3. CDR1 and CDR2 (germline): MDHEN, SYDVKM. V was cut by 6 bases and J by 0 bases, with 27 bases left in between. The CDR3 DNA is TGTGCCAGCAGGGAGGGGTTTGGACTATTAGGAGGTTCCTCCTACGAGCAGTACTTC. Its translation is CASREGFGLLGGSSYEQYF.

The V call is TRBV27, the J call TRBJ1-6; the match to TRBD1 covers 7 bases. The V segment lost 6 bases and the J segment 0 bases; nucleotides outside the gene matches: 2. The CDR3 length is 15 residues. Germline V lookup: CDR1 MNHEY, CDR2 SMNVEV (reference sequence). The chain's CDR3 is CASRRQGSYNSPLHF. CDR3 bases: TGTGCCAGCAGAAGACAGGGCTCCTATAATTCACCCCTCCACTTT.

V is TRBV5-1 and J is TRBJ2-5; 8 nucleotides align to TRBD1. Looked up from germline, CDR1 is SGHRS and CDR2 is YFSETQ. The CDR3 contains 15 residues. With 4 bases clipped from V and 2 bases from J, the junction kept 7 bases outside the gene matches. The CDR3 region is CASSPDRVGQETQYF. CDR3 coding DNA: TGCGCCAGCAGCCCGGACAGGGTAGGACAAGAGACCCAGTACTTC.

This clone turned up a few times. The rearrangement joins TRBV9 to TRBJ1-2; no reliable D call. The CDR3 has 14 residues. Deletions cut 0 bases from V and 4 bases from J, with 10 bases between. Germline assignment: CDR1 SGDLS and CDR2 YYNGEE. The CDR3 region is CASSVEVSSYGYTF. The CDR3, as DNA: TGTGCCAGCAGCGTAGAGGTGTCTAGCTATGGCTACACCTTC.

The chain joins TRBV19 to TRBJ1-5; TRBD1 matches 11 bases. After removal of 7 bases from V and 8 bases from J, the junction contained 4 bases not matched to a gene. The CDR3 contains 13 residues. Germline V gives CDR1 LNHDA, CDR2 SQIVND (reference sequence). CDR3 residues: CASKGTGGKPQHF. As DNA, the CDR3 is TGTGCCAGTAAGGGGACAGGGGGTAAGCCCCAGCATTTT. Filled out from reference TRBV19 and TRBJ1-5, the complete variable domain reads DGGITQSPKYLFRKEGQNVTLSCEQNLNHDAMYWYRQDPGQGLRLIYYSQIVNDFQKGDIAEGYSVSREKKESFPLTVTSAQKNPTAFYLCASKGTGGKPQHFGDGTRLSIL.

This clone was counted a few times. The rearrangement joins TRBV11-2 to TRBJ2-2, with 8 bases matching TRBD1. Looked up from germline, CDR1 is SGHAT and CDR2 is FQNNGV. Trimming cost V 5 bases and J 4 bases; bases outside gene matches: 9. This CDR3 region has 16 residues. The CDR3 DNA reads TGTGCCAGCAGCCCATTGGGGGACAGGACCACCGGGGAGCTGTTTTTT. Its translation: CASSPLGDRTTGELFF.

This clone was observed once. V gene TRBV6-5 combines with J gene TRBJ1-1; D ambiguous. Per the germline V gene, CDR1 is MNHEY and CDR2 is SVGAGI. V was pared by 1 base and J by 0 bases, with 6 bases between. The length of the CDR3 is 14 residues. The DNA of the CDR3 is TGTGCCAGCAGTTACTTTTCAATGAACACTGAAGCTTTCTTT. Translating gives CASSYFSMNTEAFF.

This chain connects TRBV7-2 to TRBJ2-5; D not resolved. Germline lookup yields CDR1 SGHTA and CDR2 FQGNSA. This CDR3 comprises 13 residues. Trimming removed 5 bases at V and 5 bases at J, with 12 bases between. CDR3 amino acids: CASSVVYRETQYF. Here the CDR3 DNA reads TGTGCCAGCAGCGTGGTATATCGGGAGACCCAGTACTTC. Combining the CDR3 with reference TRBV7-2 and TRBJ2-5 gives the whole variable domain GAGVSQSPSNKVTEKGKDVELRCDPISGHTALYWYRQSLGQGLEFLIYFQGNSAPDKSGLPSDRFSAERTGGSVSTLTIQRTQQEDSAVYLCASSVVYRETQYFGPGTRLLVL.

The CDR3 loop is CASSFGDEKLFF. Written as DNA, the CDR3 is TGTGCCAGCAGCTTCGGGGATGAAAAACTGTTTTTT. This chain uses TRBV11-2 with TRBJ1-4; no reliable D call. From germline, CDR1 is SGHAT and CDR2 FQNNGV. The CDR3 extends over 12 amino acids. Trimming stripped 3 bases from V and 6 bases from J, with 5 bases between.

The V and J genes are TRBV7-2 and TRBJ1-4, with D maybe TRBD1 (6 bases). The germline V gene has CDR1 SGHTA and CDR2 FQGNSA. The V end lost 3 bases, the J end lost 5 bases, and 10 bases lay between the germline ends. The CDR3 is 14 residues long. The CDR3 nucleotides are TGTGCCAGCAGCTTGGTAACAGGGAATGAAAAACTGTTTTTT. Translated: CASSLVTGNEKLFF.